The 24 T cell receptor beta chains below come from one sample, sequenced in a study of T cells after yellow fever vaccination. TCRdb re-derived calls from the 5' RACE reads in MiXCR, one entry per CDR3 protein. The sample consists of around 300,000 distinct CDR3 sequences, 13% of them appearing once. The specimen was CD4+ T cells sorted from PBMCs, collected 45 days after the yellow fever booster vaccination. The receptors stem from a man aged 25-40 years who received the YFV17D yellow fever vaccine.

This clonotype has more than one count but fewer than ten. The V call is TRBV11-1, the J call TRBJ2-1, with 14 bases fitting TRBD2. V shed 3 bases, J shed 8 bases, and the junction held 12 bases outside the gene matches. This CDR3 region has 18 residues. The germline V gene encodes CDR1 SGHAT and CDR2 FQDESV (reference sequence). CDR3 sequence reads: CASSFILTSGRAGDEQFF. CDR3 DNA sequence: TGTGCCAGCAGCTTCATCCTGACTAGCGGGAGGGCCGGCGATGAGCAGTTCTTC.

This clonotype has a handful of counts. V gene TRBV6-5 combines with J gene TRBJ2-5; perhaps D is TRBD1 or TRBD2 (5 bases each). Trimming pared 3 bases from V and 2 bases from J, leaving 10 bases between. CDR3 length: 14 residues. The germline CDR1 and CDR2 sequences are MNHEY and SVGAGI. CDR3 region: CASSYGGYQETQYF. The DNA for the CDR3 is TGTGCCAGCAGTTATGGGGGTTATCAAGAGACCCAGTACTTC.

The rearrangement uses TRBV10-3 and TRBJ2-7; TRBD2 is a possible D gene (6 bases). V was cut by 4 bases and J by 6 bases, with 13 bases left in between. Germline CDR1 reads ENHRY; CDR2 reads SYGVKD. The CDR3 is made up of 13 amino acids. This CDR3 reads CAISGTSRSEQYF. CDR3 DNA sequence: TGTGCCATCAGTGGAACTAGCCGAAGCGAGCAGTACTTC.

The chain combines TRBV5-5 with TRBJ1-5; tentative D call: TRBD1 (5 bases). This CDR3 is built from 14 residues. Trimming pared 2 bases from V and 6 bases from J, leaving 12 bases between. Germline-derived CDR1 and CDR2 are SGHKS and YYEKEE (reference sequence). The CDR3 region is CASSLGGASQPQHF. The CDR3 DNA sequence: TGTGCCAGCAGCTTAGGAGGGGCTAGTCAGCCCCAGCATTTT.

J is TRBJ2-1 and V is TRBV11-3; no reliable D call. V lost 1 base to trimming and J lost 6 bases, with 13 bases between them. CDR1 is SGHNT, CDR2 YENEEA, per germline. The CDR3 is 15 amino acids. The CDR3 coding sequence is TGTGCCAGCAGCTTAGCCGGACCCGAGGTCAATGAGCAGTTCTTC. Its translation: CASSLAGPEVNEQFF.

This clonotype was counted between two and nine times. The rearrangement joins TRBV29-1 to TRBJ2-1; 8 positions agree with TRBD1. V lost 4 bases and J lost 0; bases outside the gene matches: 8. Germline CDR1 and CDR2: SQVTM and ANQGSEA. The CDR3 contains 16 residues. The CDR3 DNA reads TGCAGCGTTGCCTCTCCGGGACAGGCCTCCTACAATGAGCAGTTCTTC. It is translated as CSVASPGQASYNEQFF.

This clonotype showed up just a few times. In DNA, the CDR3 is TGTGCCAGCTCAACCGTAGGAGCGGGATTCGGGCAAGAGACCCAGTACTTC. Amino acids: CASSTVGAGFGQETQYF. This chain links TRBV18 with TRBJ2-5; 7 bases are a match to TRBD2. V lost 5 bases, J lost 2 bases, and 14 bases stayed unmatched. Per the germline V gene, CDR1 is KGHSH and CDR2 is LQKENI. The CDR3 extends over 17 amino acids.

The sample holds many counts of this clonotype. At one boundary the junction diverges from the germline segment, which might be a read error. The rearrangement uses TRBV5-1 and TRBJ1-3, with D uncertain. Germline V gene lookup returns CDR1 SGHRS and CDR2 YFSETQ. The CDR3 contains 15 residues. CDR3 residues: CASSLSGGSGNTIYF. The CDR3 DNA reads as TGTGCCAGCAGTTTATCGGGCGGCTCTGGAAACACCATATATTTT.

The chain has TRBV27 and TRBJ2-5, with D possibly being TRBD1 (6 bases). This CDR3 contains 16 residues. V lost 8 bases to trimming and J lost 2 bases, with 21 bases between them. Germline assignment: CDR1 MNHEY and CDR2 SMNVEV (reference sequence). CDR3 protein: CASSRGIHPIQETQYF. The DNA of the CDR3 is TGTGCCAGCTCGAGGGGGATACACCCTATTCAAGAGACCCAGTACTTC.

The J gene is TRBJ2-5, the V gene TRBV12-3 or TRBV12-4; D might be TRBD1 or TRBD2, each matching 5 bases. The CDR3 covers 13 residues. The germline V and J ends were trimmed by 6 bases and 5 bases, with 13 bases remaining between them. CDR3 sequence: CASRAWGIETQYF. As DNA, the CDR3 is TGTGCCAGCAGGGCCTGGGGGATCGAGACCCAGTACTTC.

This clonotype was picked up a small number of times. J is TRBJ2-7 and V is TRBV15; the D call may be TRBD1 or TRBD2 (5 bases each). The length of the CDR3 is 15 residues. V gave up 0 bases and J gave up 2 bases, with 11 bases separating them. The germline gives CDR1 LNHNV, CDR2 YYDKDF (reference sequence). CDR3 amino acids: CATSRDSDSTYEQYF. The DNA of the CDR3 is TGTGCCACCAGCAGAGATAGCGACAGTACCTACGAGCAGTACTTC.

The J gene is TRBJ2-7, the V gene TRBV20-1; TRBD1 might be the D (6 bases). CDR3 length: 11 amino acids. CDR1 is DFQATT, CDR2 SNEGSKA, per germline (reference sequence). As DNA, the CDR3 is TGCAGCGGTCACAGGGCGGCGGAGCAGTACTTC. Residues: CSGHRAAEQYF.

This clonotype came up a few times. This sequence joins TRBV12-5 and TRBJ2-1; unclear D gene. This CDR3 contains 12 residues. Trimming took 0 bases from V and 9 from J, leaving 6 bases between them. Germline values: CDR1 LGHNT, CDR2 FRNRAP. The CDR3 DNA reads as TGTGCTAGTGGTTTGGTAAACGGTGAGCAGTTCTTC. It translates to CASGLVNGEQFF.

This clonotype was detected only a few times. The J gene is TRBJ1-1, the V gene TRBV9, with D unclear. V dropped 4 bases and J dropped 4 bases, with 20 bases sitting between them. CDR1 and CDR2 from the germline V gene are SGDLS and YYNGEE. CDR3 length equals 16 residues. CDR3: CASSPLSSEFPTEAFF. CDR3 bases: TGTGCCAGCAGCCCCCTGTCATCGGAATTCCCCACTGAAGCTTTCTTT.

The sample holds a few counts of this clonotype. V gene TRBV20-1 combines with J gene TRBJ2-3; 8 bases are shared with TRBD1. CDR1 is DFQATT, CDR2 SNEGSKA, per germline (reference sequence). CDR3 size: 11 residues. Trimming cost V 3 bases and J 11 bases; bases outside gene matches: 4. The CDR3, as DNA: TGCAGTGCTAGGGATGGACAGGGGCAGTATTTT. Protein sequence: CSARDGQGQYF.

This clonotype showed up just a few times. This chain joins TRBV2 and TRBJ1-4, with a weak D call TRBD1 (6 bases). V was trimmed by 5 bases and J by 6 bases, leaving 13 bases between them. Germline CDR1 reads SNHLY; CDR2 reads FYNNEI. The CDR3 is made up of 14 amino acids. The CDR3 region has the DNA TGTGCCAGCAGTTACAGGGTCGACGATGAAAAACTGTTTTTT. It translates to CASSYRVDDEKLFF.

This clonotype was counted between two and nine times. The chain uses TRBV6-1 and TRBJ2-1; D is unresolved. V lost 6 bases to trimming and J lost 4 bases, with 13 bases between them. CDR3 length: 14 residues. Germline CDR1 MNHNS, CDR2 SASEGT. The DNA of the CDR3 is TGTGCCAGCAGCACCCCCGGCGTATACAATGAGCAGTTCTTC. Translating it yields CASSTPGVYNEQFF.

V and J are TRBV5-5 and TRBJ2-3; the match to TRBD2 covers 13 bases. The CDR3 extends over 18 amino acids. Germline CDR1 and CDR2: SGHKS and YYEKEE (reference sequence). Losses at the gene ends were 1 base for V and 7 bases for J; bases not matched to a gene: 12. CDR3 coding DNA: TGTGCCAGCAGCTTGAGACTAGCGGGAGGCTCCGTGGGAAATACGCAGTATTTT. It encodes CASSLRLAGGSVGNTQYF.

The J gene is TRBJ2-7, the V gene TRBV10-3, with D possibly TRBD2 on 5 matching bases. V was shortened by 8 bases and J by 3 bases, with 20 bases between the two germline ends. Germline assignment: CDR1 ENHRY and CDR2 SYGVKD. CDR3 length: 15 amino acids. The CDR3 nucleotides are TGTGCCATCGGGAGTGGTGGGAGACACCACTACGAGCAGTACTTC. The encoded protein is CAIGSGGRHHYEQYF.

This clonotype was detected only a few times. The V call is TRBV11-1, the J call TRBJ2-7; 8 bases fit TRBD1. J gave up 0 bases and V 5 bases, and 9 bases lay outside the gene matches. The CDR3 totals 16 residues. In germline, CDR1 is SGHAT, CDR2 FQDESV (reference sequence). CDR3 bases: TGTGCCAGCAGCGCACCGGGACAGGCGAGCTCCTACGAGCAGTACTTC. Its protein product is CASSAPGQASSYEQYF.

This rearrangement joins TRBV4-3 to TRBJ2-5, with 10 bases fitting TRBD1. Germline V lookup: CDR1 LGHNA, CDR2 YSLEER. Losses at the gene ends were 2 bases for V and 5 bases for J; bases not matched to a gene: 5. CDR3 length: 15 amino acids. This chain's CDR3 is CASSQRGTGDETQYF. The CDR3 nucleotides read TGCGCCAGCAGCCAAAGGGGGACAGGGGACGAGACCCAGTACTTC.

This clonotype was detected a few times. V usage is TRBV21-1 and J usage is TRBJ1-5. TRBV21-1 is described as a pseudogene. The length of the CDR3 is 16 residues. The CDR3 DNA reads as TGTGCCAGCAGCAAGACGGGACTGATAAATCATCAGCCCCAGCATTTT. This gives the protein CASSKTGLINHQPQHF.

The sample holds many counts of this clonotype. This chain uses TRBV6-1 with TRBJ2-1; possibly TRBD1 or TRBD2 for D (5 bases each). The CDR3 loop spans 14 amino acids. Germline CDR1 is MNHNS and CDR2 is SASEGT. The ends were cut back, 11 bases at V and 5 bases at J, with 19 bases in the middle. CDR3 in DNA: TGTGCCTCAACTTCCCGGATGGGGGACAATGAGCAGTTCTTC. Translation gives CASTSRMGDNEQFF.

The CDR3 DNA sequence: TGCAGCGTTGTGAGGGACAGACGGAACACTGAAGCTTTCTTT. It is translated as CSVVRDRRNTEAFF. The chain recombines TRBV29-1 with TRBJ1-1; TRBD1 matches at 7 bases. The CDR3 runs to 14 residues. After removal of 4 bases from V and 1 base from J, the junction contained 6 bases not matched to a gene. Looked up from germline, CDR1 is SQVTM and CDR2 is ANQGSEA.